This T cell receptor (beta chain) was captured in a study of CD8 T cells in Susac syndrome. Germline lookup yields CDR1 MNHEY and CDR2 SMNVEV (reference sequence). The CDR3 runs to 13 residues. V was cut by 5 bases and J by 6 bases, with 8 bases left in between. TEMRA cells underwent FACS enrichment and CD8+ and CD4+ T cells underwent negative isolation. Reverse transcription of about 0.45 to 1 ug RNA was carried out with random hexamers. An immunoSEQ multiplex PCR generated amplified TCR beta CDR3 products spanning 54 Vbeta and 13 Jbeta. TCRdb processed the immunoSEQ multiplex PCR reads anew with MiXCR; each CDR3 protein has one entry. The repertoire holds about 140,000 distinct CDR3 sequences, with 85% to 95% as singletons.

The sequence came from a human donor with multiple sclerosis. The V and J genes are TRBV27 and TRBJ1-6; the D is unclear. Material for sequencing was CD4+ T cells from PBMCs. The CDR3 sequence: CASSPYGNSPLHF. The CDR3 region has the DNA TGTGCCAGCAGTCCCTACGGTAATTCACCCCTCCACTTT.